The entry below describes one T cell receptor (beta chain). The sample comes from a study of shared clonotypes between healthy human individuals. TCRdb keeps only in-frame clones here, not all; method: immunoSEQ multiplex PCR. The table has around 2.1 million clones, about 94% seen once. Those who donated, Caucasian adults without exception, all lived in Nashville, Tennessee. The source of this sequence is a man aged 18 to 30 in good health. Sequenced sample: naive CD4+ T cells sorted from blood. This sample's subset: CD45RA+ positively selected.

In DNA, the CDR3 is TGCGCCAGCAGCGACACCAGGGGATCCGGGGAGCTGTTTTTT. Translation gives CASSDTRGSGELFF. The rearrangement uses TRBV5-1 and TRBJ2-2, with D possibly matching TRBD1 (6 bases). The V end lost 4 bases, the J end lost 6 bases, and 13 bases lay between the germline ends. The CDR3 length is 14 residues. Germline-derived CDR1 and CDR2 are SGHRS and YFSETQ.